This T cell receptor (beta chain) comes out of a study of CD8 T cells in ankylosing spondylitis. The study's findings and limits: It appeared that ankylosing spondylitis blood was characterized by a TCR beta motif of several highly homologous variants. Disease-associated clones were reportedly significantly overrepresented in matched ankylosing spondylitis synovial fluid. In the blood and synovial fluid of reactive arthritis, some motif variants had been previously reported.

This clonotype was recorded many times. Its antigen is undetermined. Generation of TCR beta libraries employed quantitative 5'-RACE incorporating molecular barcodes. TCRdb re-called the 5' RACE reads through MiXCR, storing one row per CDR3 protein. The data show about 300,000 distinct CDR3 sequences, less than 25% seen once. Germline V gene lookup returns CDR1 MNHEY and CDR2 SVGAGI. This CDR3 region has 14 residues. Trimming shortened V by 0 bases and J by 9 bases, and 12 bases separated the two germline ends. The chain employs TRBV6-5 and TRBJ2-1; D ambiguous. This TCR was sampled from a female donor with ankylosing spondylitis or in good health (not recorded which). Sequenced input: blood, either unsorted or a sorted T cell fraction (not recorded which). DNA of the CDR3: TGTGCCAGCAGTTACTCGGGAATCGTTGGTGAGCAGTTCTTC. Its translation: CASSYSGIVGEQFF.